The clone carrying this TCR beta chain was observed a handful of times. The data stem from a study of OX40 agonist ivuxolimab in advanced cancers. Method: immunoSEQ multiplex PCR; TCRdb's copy keeps in-frame clones and lacks some. Among approximately 47,000 clones listed, about nine tenths were seen once. V was pared by 2 bases and J by 5 bases, with 9 bases of the junction left unmatched. In germline, CDR1 is SGHDT, CDR2 YYEEEE. The CDR3 has 15 amino acids. This sequence originates from an adult with an advanced solid tumor such as melanoma, head and neck, liver or kidney cancer. Specimen: CD4+ or CD8+ T cells sorted from blood, collected in a trial of the OX40 agonist ivuxolimab. The chain carries TRBV5-6 and TRBJ1-1; 7 bases fit TRBD1. CDR3 loop: CASSFLDREVTEAFF. CDR3 bases: TGTGCCAGCAGCTTCCTCGACAGGGAGGTTACTGAAGCTTTCTTT. Combining the CDR3 with reference TRBV5-6 and TRBJ1-1 gives the whole variable domain DAGVTQSPTHLIKTRGQQVTLRCSPKSGHDTVSWYQQALGQGPQFIFQYYEEEERQRGNFPDRFSGHQFPNYSSELNVNALLLGDSALYLCASSFLDREVTEAFFGQGTRLTVV.